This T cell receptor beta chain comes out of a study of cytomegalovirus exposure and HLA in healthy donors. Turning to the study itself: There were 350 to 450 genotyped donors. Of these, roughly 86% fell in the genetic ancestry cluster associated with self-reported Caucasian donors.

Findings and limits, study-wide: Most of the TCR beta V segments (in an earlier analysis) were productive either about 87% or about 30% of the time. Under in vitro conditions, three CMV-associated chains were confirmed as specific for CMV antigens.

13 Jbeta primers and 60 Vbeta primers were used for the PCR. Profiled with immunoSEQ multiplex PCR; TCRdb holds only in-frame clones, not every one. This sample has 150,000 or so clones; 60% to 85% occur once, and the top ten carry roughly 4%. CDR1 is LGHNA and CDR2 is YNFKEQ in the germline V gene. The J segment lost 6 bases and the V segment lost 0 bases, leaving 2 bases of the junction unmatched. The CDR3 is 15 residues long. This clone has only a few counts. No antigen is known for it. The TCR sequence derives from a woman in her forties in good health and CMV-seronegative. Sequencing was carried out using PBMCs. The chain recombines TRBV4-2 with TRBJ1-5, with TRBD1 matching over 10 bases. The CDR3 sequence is CASSQDGQGVQPQHF. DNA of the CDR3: TGTGCCAGCAGCCAAGATGGACAGGGGGTTCAGCCCCAGCATTTT.